Listed below are T cell receptor beta chains from one sample, sequenced in a study of vaccination and CD4 T cells after COVID-19. MiXCR was run by TCRdb on the PCR reads, yielding one entry per CDR3 protein. The profile covers about 11,000 distinct CDR3 sequences, with about 64% appearing a single time and around 15% taken by the ten largest. No cognate antigen is known for these TCRs. The sequenced sample consisted of CD4+ T cells from blood, cultured in vitro. Receptors originate from a human donor who had recovered from COVID-19. CDR3s include the opening cysteine and the closing phenylalanine or tryptophan. A D gene is named only where the DNA matches it firmly. Clone size is stated in some rows and not others, as once, few, many or a class when expanded.

clone_size	v_call	j_call	d_call	cdr3_nt	cdr3_aa
-	TRBV28	TRBJ1-5	-	TGTGCCAGCAGTTTACTGAATCAGCCCCAGCATTTT	CASSLLNQPQHF
-	TRBV9	TRBJ2-2	-	TGTGCCAGCAGCCCCCCGGGACACAACACCGGGGAGCTGTTTTTT	CASSPPGHNTGELFF
-	TRBV2	TRBJ2-7	TRBD2	TGTGCCAGCAGTCCTCTAGCGGGGGGGCCCTACGAGCAGTACTTC	CASSPLAGGPYEQYF
few	TRBV30	TRBJ1-2	TRBD1	TGTGCCTGGAAGGGACAGGGGTGGTTTGGCTACACCTTC	CAWKGQGWFGYTF
once	TRBV6-5	TRBJ2-2	-	TGTGCCAGCAGTTATGGGGGGCACACCGGGGAGCTGTTTTTT	CASSYGGHTGELFF
-	TRBV19	TRBJ2-5	TRBD1	TGTGCCAGTTCCCGACAGGGGGGAGAGACCCAGTACTTC	CASSRQGGETQYF
few	TRBV6-2/TRBV6-3	TRBJ1-5	-	TGTGCCAGCAGTTACGAAAGGGTTAATCAGCCCCAGCATTTT	CASSYERVNQPQHF
-	TRBV30	TRBJ2-7	TRBD1	TGTGCCTGGAGTCCTACGGGACAGGGAAGCGAGCAGTACTTC	CAWSPTGQGSEQYF
few	TRBV6-4	TRBJ1-2	-	TGTGCCAGCAGTGACGGCGGGCTCGGTAACTATGGCTACACCTTC	CASSDGGLGNYGYTF
-	TRBV30	TRBJ2-5	-	TGTGCCTGGAGTTTGGGTGGGGAGACCCAGTACTTC	CAWSLGGETQYF
few	TRBV20-1	TRBJ2-7	-	TGCAGTGCCGAGAGGAGGGGTAGCTCCTACGAGCAGTACTTC	CSAERRGSSYEQYF
-	TRBV2	TRBJ1-1	-	TGTGCCAGCAGTAGGACTTTAGGTTTTAGCGTGAACACTGAAGCTTTCTTT	CASSRTLGFSVNTEAFF
-	TRBV7-2	TRBJ1-2	-	TGTGCCAGCAGCCCCTCGGGGTCCGGCTATGGCTACACCTTC	CASSPSGSGYGYTF
-	TRBV29-1	TRBJ1-2	-	TGCAGCGTTGGACGGGCAGGCTATGGCTACACCTTC	CSVGRAGYGYTF
-	TRBV6-2/TRBV6-3	TRBJ2-5	TRBD1	TGTGCCAGCGGACAGGGTGGTATGGCGTTCAACCAAGAGACCCAGTACTTC	CASGQGGMAFNQETQYF
few	TRBV19	TRBJ1-5	TRBD1	TGTGCCAGTAACCCTGACAGGGGCGGCAATCAGCCCCAGCATTTT	CASNPDRGGNQPQHF
once	TRBV7-9	TRBJ1-1	-	TGTGCCAGCAGCTTGGGGGGCCCAGGGGTGAAGGCTTTCTTT	CASSLGGPGVKAFF
-	TRBV5-1	TRBJ1-2	-	-	CASTNQTSMYLCATYINYGYTF
-	TRBV14	TRBJ2-1	TRBD2	TGTGCCAGCAGCCATCCCCTAGCGGGAGCCGACAATGAGCAGTTCTTC	CASSHPLAGADNEQFF
-	TRBV6-1	TRBJ1-2	TRBD1	TGTGCCAGCAGTGAAGTGTGGACAGGCGGCTACACCTTC	CASSEVWTGGYTF
few	TRBV5-5	TRBJ1-5	-	TGTGCCAGCAGCTTCGGTCAGGGAAGCAATCAGCCCCAGCATTTT	CASSFGQGSNQPQHF
once	TRBV20-1	TRBJ2-7	-	TGCAGTGCTAGAGTCGGGGCGTGGGACCCTTCCTCCTACGAGCAGTACTTC	CSARVGAWDPSSYEQYF
few	TRBV7-6	TRBJ1-2	-	TGTGCCAGCAGCTTAGCGCCGGAGGGCGGCTATGGCTACACCTTC	CASSLAPEGGYGYTF
few	TRBV6-2/TRBV6-3	TRBJ1-1	-	TGTGCCAGCAGTTACATGAGGACGTCTGAAGCTTTCTTT	CASSYMRTSEAFF
-	TRBV5-5	TRBJ1-5	-	TGTGCCAGCAGCTTACGGGGCAGTAGCAATCAGCCCCAGCATTTT	CASSLRGSSNQPQHF
-	TRBV28	TRBJ2-2	-	TGTGCCAGCAGAGGCGGGACAGTGGGATCCGGGGAGCTGTTTTTT	CASRGGTVGSGELFF
-	TRBV5-1	TRBJ1-1	TRBD1	TGCGCCAGCAGCGAGACAGGGGGGCAAGCTTTCTTT	CASSETGGQAFF
-	TRBV6-1	TRBJ1-2	-	TGTGCCAGCAGCCGCCCGGGGGGGTCGGCAGTTTATGGCTACACCTTC	CASSRPGGSAVYGYTF
-	TRBV7-8	TRBJ1-5	-	TGTGCCAGCAGCTTAGACGGATCTCGAGGGCGGCCCCAGCATTTT	CASSLDGSRGRPQHF
few	TRBV11-2	TRBJ1-6	-	TGTGCCAGCAGCCCGGACAGAGTTAATTCACCCCTCCACTTT	CASSPDRVNSPLHF
-	TRBV7-2	TRBJ2-2	-	TGTGCCAGCAGCTTAGCGCGAGACACCGGGGAGCTGTTTTTT	CASSLARDTGELFF
-	TRBV20-1	TRBJ1-1	-	TGCAGTGCTCCGGACCGGCGTAGAGGGGAGTATACGTTT	CSAPDRRRGEYTF
-	TRBV5-4	TRBJ2-3	TRBD1	TGTGCCAGCCATACTTCGACAGGGGTCACAGATACGCAGTATTTT	CASHTSTGVTDTQYF
-	TRBV2	TRBJ2-6	TRBD1	TGTGCCAGCAGTGTTGTTCAGGGGGCTCGGTCTGGGGCCAACGTCCTGACTTTC	CASSVVQGARSGANVLTF
once	TRBV7-9	TRBJ2-5	TRBD2	TGTGCCAGCAGACCGTCCCCTAGCGGGTACCAAGAGACCCAGTACTTC	CASRPSPSGYQETQYF
few	TRBV10-3	TRBJ1-1	-	TGTGCCATCAGCCCTACTGACACTGAAGCTTTCTTT	CAISPTDTEAFF
-	TRBV12-3/TRBV12-4	TRBJ1-2	-	TGTGCCAGCAGTCTCCGGGGCGACTATGGCTACACCTTC	CASSLRGDYGYTF
-	TRBV28	TRBJ1-2	-	TGTGCCAGCACCATGGGCCCGACCTCTTATGGCTACACCTTC	CASTMGPTSYGYTF
few	TRBV7-2	TRBJ1-2	TRBD1	TGTGCCAGCAGCTTAGTTAGGGGGCGGGATGGCTACACCTTC	CASSLVRGRDGYTF
-	TRBV7-8	TRBJ1-2	-	TGTGCCAGCAGCCAAAAACAGGGCGCACCGGTCGGCTACACCTTC	CASSQKQGAPVGYTF
-	TRBV2	TRBJ2-2	-	TGTGCCAGCATGTCAGTTGGGGGTGGAACCGGGGAGCTGTTTTTT	CASMSVGGGTGELFF
-	TRBV24-1	TRBJ2-3	-	TGTGCCACCAGTGATTTGCCTACCACTAGCACTAGCACAGATACGCAGTATTTT	CATSDLPTTSTSTDTQYF
once	TRBV7-2	TRBJ1-1	-	TGTGCCAGCAGTCTTAACAGGGACACTGAAGCTTTCTTT	CASSLNRDTEAFF
few	TRBV11-2	TRBJ2-7	-	TGTGCCAGCAGCTTAGGGGGGTCCGAGCAGTACTTC	CASSLGGSEQYF
-	TRBV6-5	TRBJ2-5	-	TGTGCCAGCAGTTACTCGGGCGGTCTCGGGACCCAGTACTTC	CASSYSGGLGTQYF
-	TRBV7-6	TRBJ1-2	-	TGTGCCAGCAGTGGAGGGGGTGACAGAAGGAATGGCTACACCTTC	CASSGGGDRRNGYTF
few	TRBV25-1	TRBJ1-1	-	TGTGCCAGCAGTTTCCCTGGGACCCCTGCAGTAGCTTTCTTT	CASSFPGTPAVAFF
-	TRBV25-1	TRBJ1-6	TRBD1	TGTGCCAGCAGAGCAGGACAGGGGCTCTCACCCCTCCACTTT	CASRAGQGLSPLHF
-	TRBV12-3/TRBV12-4	TRBJ2-7	-	TGTGCCAGCAGCACGGGACCGACTCTCTACGAGCAGTACTTC	CASSTGPTLYEQYF
few	TRBV20-1	TRBJ1-5	-	TGCAGTGCTAGCCCCTCAACCAGGGATCAGCCCCAGCATTTT	CSASPSTRDQPQHF
once	TRBV27	TRBJ1-2	TRBD1	TGTGCCAGCAGCACGGACAGGGACTATGGCTACACCTTC	CASSTDRDYGYTF
-	TRBV6-1	TRBJ1-6	-	TGTGCCACAAACAGGGTCTCTAATTCACCCCTCCACTTT	CATNRVSNSPLHF
-	TRBV7-6	TRBJ2-1	-	TGTGCCAGCAGCTCGTGGACGGGCCAGAATGAGCAGTTCTTC	CASSSWTGQNEQFF
few	TRBV4-3	TRBJ1-1	-	TGCGCCAGCAGCCGAGGAGGGGACGTCGGCACTGAAGCTTTCTTT	CASSRGGDVGTEAFF
-	TRBV24-1	TRBJ2-3	-	TGTGCCACCAGTACCCCCCTGAGGCGAAGGGCCAGGGGCACAGATACGCAGTATTTT	CATSTPLRRRARGTDTQYF
-	TRBV30	TRBJ1-1	TRBD1	TGTGCCTGGGTGACAGGGGGTAACACTGAAGCTTTCTTT	CAWVTGGNTEAFF
-	TRBV5-4	TRBJ1-2	-	TGTGCCAGCAGCTCGCCGTTATACGACTATGGCTACACCTTC	CASSSPLYDYGYTF
-	TRBV30	TRBJ1-2	TRBD1	TGTGCCTGGAGTCAAACAGGGGAGGTGAGCTACACCTTC	CAWSQTGEVSYTF
-	TRBV7-2	TRBJ2-7	TRBD1	TGTGCCAGCAGCTCAGGACAGGCTTCCTACGAGCAGTACTTC	CASSSGQASYEQYF